This TCR beta chain was identified in a study of blood T cell repertoires in COVID-19 (dated by TCRdb to 2020 to 2021). Regarding the complete study: Samples covering the acute and convalescent phases of COVID-19 were provided by collaborators in the United States, Italy and Spain. The prospective study material was composed of cDNA or gDNA derived from T cells, B-cell-depleted T cells, or PBMCs. Subjects who had been exposed to COVID-19, were actively infected with it, or had recovered from it provided the deeply sampled blood TCRbeta repertoires that made up the dataset. The repertoires were released in a freely available public database meant as a resource for research on the immune response to SARS-CoV-2. Samples were obtained from the ongoing ImmuneRACE study (first 160 participants) and from 1,254 subjects provided by 6 global collaborators. Nearly every sample came with metadata listing a de-identified subject ID, COVID-19 status, age in years and sex. HLA class I and class II types, where available, came from metadata supplied by the sample provider rather than from assay-based typing.

Collaborating institutions collected whole blood in K2EDTA tubes following their own protocols. For TCRbeta analysis, collaborator samples were shipped as frozen whole blood, as isolated PBMCs, or as DNA extracted from either sample type. The V end loses 4 bases and the J end loses 3 bases, and a stretch of 13 bases separates them. CDR1 and CDR2 are read off the germline V gene (reference sequence) as WNHNN and SYGVQD. The CDR3 has 14 amino acids, counting the end cysteine and phenylalanine. Only CDR3 DNA is held: 42 bases, read in frame from base 1. TCRbeta CDR3 regions were amplified from genomic DNA by means of the immunoSEQ Assay, a bias-controlled multiplex PCR. The study's own analysis went as follows. The number of nucleated cells in each sample was estimated from the amplification of reference gene primers within the assay. To quantify the absolute abundance of each unique TCRbeta CDR3 rearrangement, sequence reads were collapsed and filtered. For each sample, productive Simpson clonality was calculated as the square root of Simpson's diversity index over productive rearrangements. The table was pulled from immuneACCESS by TCRdb, which kept in-frame rearrangements only. Such tables lose some clones; where checked, under half of the loss comes from unresolved V genes, and the rest has no known cause. V, J and clone size are taken as reported in that table, and D and trimming were inferred from the DNA itself. The sample table contains about 250,000 clones; only one count was recorded for about 85% of them. The ten largest clones add up to roughly 7.9% of the sample.

Here is what the overall study found, with its caveats: The quantity of clinical and demographic metadata differed by source and by participant and was supplied without curation.

Only a few counts were recorded for this clone. There is no known antigen for this receptor. It has no much larger one-base neighbor in the sample; base qualities were not kept. The clonotype comes from a woman at least 80 years old with acute or convalescent COVID-19. Sequencing used peripheral blood. The receptor chain draws on TRBV10-1 and TRBJ2-7; the D gene cannot be named for sure. The CDR3 protein sequence reads: CASSVSPNRYEQYF. The sequenced DNA is TGCGCCAGCAGTGTTAGTCCAAACCGCTACGAGCAGTACTTC.